The 19 T cell receptor beta chains below come from one sample, sequenced in a study of blood T cell repertoires in COVID-19. Assay used: immunoSEQ multiplex PCR; TCRdb lists only in-frame clones, some missing. The table lists about 270,000 clones, roughly 86% of them singletons, with over 7.5% in the top ten. The specimen sequenced was peripheral blood. Receptors were obtained from a man in his forties or fifties who had recovered from COVID-19.

The genes are TRBV6-5 and TRBJ1-1; D is undetermined. The CDR3 loop spans 16 amino acids. Germline CDR1 and CDR2: MNHEY and SVGAGI. Trimming left V 0 bases short and J 8 bases short, with 19 bases between. CDR3 residues: CASSYSRYVASAEAFF. The DNA for the CDR3 is TGTGCCAGCAGTTACTCGAGGTACGTAGCTTCGGCGGAAGCTTTCTTT.

The V call is TRBV9, the J call TRBJ2-5, with 10 bases fitting TRBD2. The CDR3 runs 16 residues. Germline CDR1 is SGDLS and CDR2 is YYNGEE. V gave up 0 bases and J gave up 5 bases; unmatched junction bases: 7. CDR3 region: CASSVGLAGARETQYF. In DNA, the CDR3 is TGTGCCAGCAGCGTAGGGCTAGCGGGGGCCAGGGAGACCCAGTACTTC.

This chain connects TRBV5-1 to TRBJ1-3; D remains unclear. V lost 7 bases, J lost 4 bases, and 12 bases lay in between. Germline CDR1 SGHRS, CDR2 YFSETQ. The CDR3 is made up of 13 amino acids. CDR3 loop: CASGVGIGNTIYF. In DNA, the CDR3 is TGCGCCAGCGGTGTGGGCATAGGAAACACCATATATTTT.

This chain links TRBV6-5 with TRBJ1-1; the D is unclear. This CDR3 has 15 residues. Germline V gene data show CDR1 as MNHEY and CDR2 as SVGAGI. Trimming took off 0 bases at V and 7 bases at J, with 15 bases between the two ends. In nucleotides, the CDR3 is TGTGCCAGCAGTTACTCCTGGGATACGGGAGGTGAAGCTTTCTTT. This encodes CASSYSWDTGGEAFF.

The V call is TRBV5-1, the J call TRBJ2-5; no reliable D call. V lost 3 bases and J lost 4, with 13 bases in between. CDR3 length equals 14 residues. In germline, CDR1 is SGHRS, CDR2 YFSETQ. CDR3 sequence reads: CASSSDLPGETQYF. DNA for the CDR3: TGCGCCAGCAGCTCCGACCTTCCAGGAGAGACCCAGTACTTC.

The chain links TRBV19 to TRBJ2-2; 8 bases fit TRBD1. The V gene's germline CDR1 is LNHDA and CDR2 SQIVND (reference sequence). The CDR3 contains 16 residues. J was trimmed by 4 bases and V by 1 base; bases with no gene match: 5. For the CDR3, the DNA is TGTGCCAGTAGTATAGGGGCAGGGGGCTTCACCGGGGAGCTGTTTTTT. Its protein is CASSIGAGGFTGELFF. Looking up the rest from reference TRBV19 and TRBJ2-2 gives the full variable domain: DGGITQSPKYLFRKEGQNVTLSCEQNLNHDAMYWYRQDPGQGLRLIYYSQIVNDFQKGDIAEGYSVSREKKESFPLTVTSAQKNPTAFYLCASSIGAGGFTGELFFGEGSRLTVL.

V is TRBV19 and J is TRBJ2-1; 10 bases are a match to TRBD2. Trimming removed 2 bases from V and 1 base from J; junction bases left unmatched: 5. Germline assignment: CDR1 LNHDA and CDR2 SQIVND (reference sequence). This CDR3 is built from 17 residues. CDR3 amino acids: CASSIRTSGFSYNEQFF. CDR3 DNA sequence: TGTGCCAGTAGTATAAGGACTAGCGGTTTTTCCTACAATGAGCAGTTCTTC. Supplemented by reference TRBV19 and TRBJ2-1, the full variable domain reads DGGITQSPKYLFRKEGQNVTLSCEQNLNHDAMYWYRQDPGQGLRLIYYSQIVNDFQKGDIAEGYSVSREKKESFPLTVTSAQKNPTAFYLCASSIRTSGFSYNEQFFGPGTRLTVL.

The rearrangement links TRBV9 to TRBJ2-6; 9 nucleotides agree with TRBD1. CDR3 length: 18 amino acids. After removal of 4 bases from V and 2 bases from J, the junction contained 10 bases not matched to a gene. Germline V gene lookup returns CDR1 SGDLS and CDR2 YYNGEE. The DNA for the CDR3 is TGTGCCAGCAGCCCCCGGACAGGGGTGACGACTGGGGCCAACGTCCTGACTTTC. Encoded protein: CASSPRTGVTTGANVLTF.

The rearrangement uses TRBV4-3 and TRBJ1-5; D unclear. The germline gives CDR1 LGHNA, CDR2 YSLEER. Deletions cut 1 base from V and 4 bases from J, with 8 bases between. This CDR3 has 14 amino acids. Written as DNA, the CDR3 is TGCGCCAGCAGCCAAGGTGACACTAATCAGCCCCAGCATTTT. As protein: CASSQGDTNQPQHF.

This chain uses TRBV6-2 or TRBV6-3 with TRBJ1-5, with D tentatively TRBD1 (5 bases). CDR1 MNHEY and CDR2 SVGEGT come from the germline V gene. Trimming removed 0 bases at V and 7 bases at J, with 13 bases between. The CDR3 has 15 amino acids. The CDR3 loop is CASSYSQGVGQPQHF. Written as DNA, the CDR3 is TGTGCCAGCAGTTACTCGCAGGGCGTAGGACAGCCCCAGCATTTT.

The J gene is TRBJ1-2, the V gene TRBV3-1 (or the pseudogene TRBV3-2); D is unresolved. From germline, CDR1 is LGHDT and CDR2 YNNKEL (reference sequence). Trimming shortened V by 0 bases and J by 2 bases, and 10 bases separated the two germline ends. The CDR3 totals 15 residues. The CDR3 nucleotides are TGTGCCAGCAGCCAAGATTGTGGCACCAACTATGGCTACACCTTC. This codes for CASSQDCGTNYGYTF.

The CDR3 bases are TGTGCCAGCAGCTCCCCTAGCGGAAACACAGATACGCAGTATTTT. Protein: CASSSPSGNTDTQYF. V usage is TRBV7-9 and J usage is TRBJ2-3, with TRBD2 matching 7 bases. The germline CDR1 and CDR2 sequences are SEHNR and FQNEAQ (reference sequence). V was pared by 4 bases and J by 2 bases, with 6 bases of the junction left unmatched. The CDR3 totals 15 residues. Complete variable domain (other parts from reference TRBV7-9 and TRBJ2-3): DTGVSQNPRHKITKRGQNVTFRCDPISEHNRLYWYRQTLGQGPEFLTYFQNEAQLEKSRLLSDRFSAERPKGSFSTLEIQRTEQGDSAMYLCASSSPSGNTDTQYFGPGTRLTVL.

This clone was seen a few times. This chain uses TRBV2 with TRBJ1-1, with a possible D match to TRBD1 (5 bases). Trimming pared 6 bases from V and 3 bases from J, leaving 23 bases between. CDR3 length: 17 residues. The germline CDR1 and CDR2 sequences are SNHLY and FYNNEI. The CDR3 DNA is TGTGCCAGCAGGCCCTTAACCAGGGAAAGCATGGACACTGAAGCTTTCTTT. It translates to CASRPLTRESMDTEAFF.

The J gene is TRBJ2-7, the V gene TRBV29-1; the match to TRBD2 covers 7 bases. There are 14 residues in the CDR3. The junction had 9 bases not matched to a gene; V was cut back by 4 bases and J by 3 bases. CDR1 is SQVTM and CDR2 is ANQGSEA in the germline V gene. CDR3: CSVGGGRGGYEQYF. As DNA, the CDR3 is TGCAGCGTTGGAGGTGGGAGGGGTGGCTACGAGCAGTACTTC.

The V call is TRBV19, the J call TRBJ1-5, with no clear D. This CDR3 is 13 amino acids long. Germline CDR1 LNHDA, CDR2 SQIVND (reference sequence). The ends were cut back, 4 bases at V and 7 bases at J, with 11 bases in the middle. In DNA form, the CDR3 reads TGTGCCAGTAGTAACGTAGTGGAGCAGCCCCAGCATTTT. Translating gives CASSNVVEQPQHF.

The chain joins TRBV3-1 (or the pseudogene TRBV3-2) to TRBJ1-4; unclear D gene. With 4 bases removed from V and 5 bases from J, the gap between germline ends came to 14 bases. The CDR3 covers 15 residues. In germline, CDR1 is LGHDT, CDR2 YNNKEL (reference sequence). DNA for the CDR3: TGTGCCAGCAGCCCCGTCCCCCCTGAGAATGAAAAACTGTTTTTT. This sequence encodes CASSPVPPENEKLFF.

V usage is TRBV11-2 and J usage is TRBJ2-2; 12 bases line up with TRBD2. Germline CDR1 is SGHAT and CDR2 is FQNNGV. Losses at the gene ends were 6 bases for V and 6 bases for J; bases not matched to a gene: 2. The CDR3 sequence is 14 residues long. The CDR3 DNA sequence: TGTGCCAGCAGGCCTAGCGGGAGGGCCGGGGAGCTGTTTTTT. Protein sequence: CASRPSGRAGELFF.

The chain carries TRBV2 and TRBJ2-2; TRBD2 might be the D (6 bases). The CDR3 covers 13 residues. Germline V gives CDR1 SNHLY, CDR2 FYNNEI. The V gene lost 8 bases and the J gene lost 4 bases, with 11 bases spanning the gap. CDR3 DNA sequence: TGTGCCAGCCGGCTGGGGGGCACCGGGGAGCTGTTTTTT. This translates into CASRLGGTGELFF.

The chain is built from TRBV27 and TRBJ2-2; TRBD1 is a possible D gene (6 bases). This CDR3 has 16 residues. Deletions cut 0 bases from V and 4 bases from J, with 12 bases between. Looked up from germline, CDR1 is MNHEY and CDR2 is SMNVEV (reference sequence). CDR3 nucleotide sequence: TGTGCCAGCAGTTTATCAAGGCAGGGGAGCACCGGGGAGCTGTTTTTT. Translated, it gives CASSLSRQGSTGELFF.